This TCR beta chain was sequenced during a study of post-analysis software for immune sequencing data. General observations from the study: Comparison of patients with controls showed five TRBV segments more frequent in patients, TRBV5-6, TRBV5-1 and TRBV20-1 among them.

Prepared TCR beta cDNA libraries contained unique molecular identifiers. Around 500,000 cDNA molecules came from 1 to 10 million T cells. TCRdb passed the PCR reads through MiXCR, listing each CDR3 protein once. The profile shows some 240,000 distinct CDR3 sequences, 36% of them singletons. This clonotype was recorded only once. Its target is not known. Germline CDR1 and CDR2: SNHLY and FYNNEI. The CDR3 totals 14 residues. The sequencing input was blood. V is TRBV2 and J is TRBJ2-1; D gene unclear. The clonotype comes from a girl under 18 with multiple sclerosis. This CDR3 is CGARRRIDYNEQFF. The DNA for the CDR3 is TGTGGAGCTCGCCGAAGGATAGATTACAATGAGCAGTTCTTC.